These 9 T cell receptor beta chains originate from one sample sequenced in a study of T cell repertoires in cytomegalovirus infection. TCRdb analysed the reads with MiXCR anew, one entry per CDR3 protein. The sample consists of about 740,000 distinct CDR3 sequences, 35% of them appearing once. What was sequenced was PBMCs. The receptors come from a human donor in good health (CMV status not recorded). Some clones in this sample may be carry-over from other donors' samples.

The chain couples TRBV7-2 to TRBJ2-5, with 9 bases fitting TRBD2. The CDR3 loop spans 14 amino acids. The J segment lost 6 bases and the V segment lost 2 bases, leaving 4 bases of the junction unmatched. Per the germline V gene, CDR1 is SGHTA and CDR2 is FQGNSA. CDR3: CASSLIAGAQTQYF. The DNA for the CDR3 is TGTGCCAGCAGCTTAATAGCGGGAGCTCAGACCCAGTACTTC.

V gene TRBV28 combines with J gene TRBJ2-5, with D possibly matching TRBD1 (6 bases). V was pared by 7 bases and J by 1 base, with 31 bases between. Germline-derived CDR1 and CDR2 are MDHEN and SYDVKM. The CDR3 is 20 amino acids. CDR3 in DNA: TGTGCCAGCACCGGGGTGCAAGACGGGTTTTCGACAGGCCTCCAAGAGACCCAGTACTTC. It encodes CASTGVQDGFSTGLQETQYF.

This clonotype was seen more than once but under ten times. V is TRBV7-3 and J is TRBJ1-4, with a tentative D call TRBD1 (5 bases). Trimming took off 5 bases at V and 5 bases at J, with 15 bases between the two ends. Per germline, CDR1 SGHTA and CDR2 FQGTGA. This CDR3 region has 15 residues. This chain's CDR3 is CASSPEPGRNEKLFF. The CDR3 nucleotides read TGTGCCAGCAGCCCAGAGCCGGGGCGAAATGAAAAACTGTTTTTT.

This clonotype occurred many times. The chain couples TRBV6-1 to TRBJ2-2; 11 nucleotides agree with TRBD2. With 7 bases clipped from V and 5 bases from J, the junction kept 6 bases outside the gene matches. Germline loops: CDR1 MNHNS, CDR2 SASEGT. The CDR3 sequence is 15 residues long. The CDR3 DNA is TGTGCCAGCATTTCTACTAGCGGGAGTACCGGGGAGCTGTTTTTT. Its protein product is CASISTSGSTGELFF.

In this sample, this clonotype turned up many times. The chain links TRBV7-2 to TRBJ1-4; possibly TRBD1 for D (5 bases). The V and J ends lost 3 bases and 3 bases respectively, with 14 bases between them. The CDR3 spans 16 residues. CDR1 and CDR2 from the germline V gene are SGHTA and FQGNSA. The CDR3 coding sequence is TGTGCCAGCAGCTTCGTCCCGGGGGAGCCTAATGAAAAACTGTTTTTT. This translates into CASSFVPGEPNEKLFF.

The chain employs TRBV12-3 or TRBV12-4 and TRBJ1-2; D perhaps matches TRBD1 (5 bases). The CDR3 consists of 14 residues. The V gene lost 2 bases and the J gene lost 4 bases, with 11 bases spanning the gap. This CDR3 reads CASSLPGRVYGYTF. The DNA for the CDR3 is TGTGCCAGCAGTTTACCGGGCAGGGTCTATGGCTACACCTTC.

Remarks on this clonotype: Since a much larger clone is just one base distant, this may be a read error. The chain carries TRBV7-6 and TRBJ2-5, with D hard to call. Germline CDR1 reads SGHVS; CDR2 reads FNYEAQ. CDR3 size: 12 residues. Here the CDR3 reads CASSTREETKYF. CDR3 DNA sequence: TGTGCCAGCAGCACCAGAGAAGAGACCAAGTACTTC.

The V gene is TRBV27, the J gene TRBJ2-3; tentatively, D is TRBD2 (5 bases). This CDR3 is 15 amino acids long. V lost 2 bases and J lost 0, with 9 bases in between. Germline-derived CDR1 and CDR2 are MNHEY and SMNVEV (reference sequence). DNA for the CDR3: TGTGCCAGCAGTTTACTAGCTTCTAGCACAGATACGCAGTATTTT. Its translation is CASSLLASSTDTQYF.

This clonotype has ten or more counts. CDR3 loop: CASSLGTAGELFF. The CDR3 DNA sequence: TGTGCCAGCAGTTTAGGGACTGCGGGGGAGCTGTTTTTT. The rearrangement joins TRBV28 to TRBJ2-2, with a weak D call TRBD2 (6 bases). The germline V and J ends were trimmed by 2 bases and 8 bases, with 9 bases remaining between them. There are 13 residues in the CDR3. The germline V gene encodes CDR1 MDHEN and CDR2 SYDVKM.